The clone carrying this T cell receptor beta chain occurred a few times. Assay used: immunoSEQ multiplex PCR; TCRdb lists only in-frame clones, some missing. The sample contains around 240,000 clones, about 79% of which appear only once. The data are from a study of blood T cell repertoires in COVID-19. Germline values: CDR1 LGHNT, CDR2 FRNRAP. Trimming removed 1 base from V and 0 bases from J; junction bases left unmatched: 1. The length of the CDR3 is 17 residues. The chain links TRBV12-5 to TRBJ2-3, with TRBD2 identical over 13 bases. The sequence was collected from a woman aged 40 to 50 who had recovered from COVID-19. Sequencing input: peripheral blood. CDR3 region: CASGLGLAGGSTDTQYF. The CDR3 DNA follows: TGTGCTAGTGGTTTGGGACTAGCGGGGGGTAGCACAGATACGCAGTATTTT.